This T cell receptor beta chain was identified during a study of PD-L1 blockade in urothelial cancer. Study information: Atezolizumab, begun by patients in the mid-2010s, was given at 1,200 mg intravenously every 3 weeks. Blood analysis took place 3 weeks (second dose) and 6 weeks after treatment start.

CDR3 length: 15 residues. Trimming at V came to 1 base and at J to 3 bases, leaving 4 bases not matched to a gene. Germline CDR1 and CDR2: SGHTA and FQGNSA. TCRdb's table, derived via immunoSEQ multiplex PCR, lists solely in-frame clones and lacks some. The sample lists about 45,000 clones, roughly 88% seen once, with less than 4% in the top ten. Locally advanced or metastatic urothelial carcinoma affected all patients. Patients each gave 1 to 8 samples, pretreatment and on-treatment. The sequence derives from a man of 80 years or more with urothelial cancer. The chain is built from TRBV7-2 and TRBJ2-7, with 9 bases fitting TRBD2. Material: PBMCs, obtained around atezolizumab (anti-PD-L1) treatment. CDR3: CASSLVIAGDYEQYF. The CDR3 DNA sequence: TGTGCCAGCAGCTTAGTTATAGCGGGAGACTACGAGCAGTACTTC.